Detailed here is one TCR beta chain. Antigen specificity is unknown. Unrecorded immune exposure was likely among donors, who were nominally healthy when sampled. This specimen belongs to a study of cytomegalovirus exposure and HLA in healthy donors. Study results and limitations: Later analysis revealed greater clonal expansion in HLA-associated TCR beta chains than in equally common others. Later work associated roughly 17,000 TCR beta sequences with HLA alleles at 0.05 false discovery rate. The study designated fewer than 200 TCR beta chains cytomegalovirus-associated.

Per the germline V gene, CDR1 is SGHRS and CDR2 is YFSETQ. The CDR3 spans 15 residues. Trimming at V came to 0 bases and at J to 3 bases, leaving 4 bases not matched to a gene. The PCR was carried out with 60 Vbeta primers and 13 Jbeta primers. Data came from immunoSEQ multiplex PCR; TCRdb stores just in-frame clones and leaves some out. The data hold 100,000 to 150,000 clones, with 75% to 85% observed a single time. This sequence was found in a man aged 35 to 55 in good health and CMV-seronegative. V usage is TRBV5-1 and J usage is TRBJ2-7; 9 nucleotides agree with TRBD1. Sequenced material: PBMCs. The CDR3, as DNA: TGCGCCAGCAGCTTGGGGGGACAGGGTAGCTACGAGCAGTACTTC. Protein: CASSLGGQGSYEQYF.